Below, 14 T cell receptor beta chains from the same sample are listed, as sequenced in a study of regulatory T cells in long-lasting Graves disease (dated by TCRdb to the early 2020s). The time point label on this specimen signifies: persistent/refractory GD, antithyroid drugs over 5 years with positive TRAb. RNA was extracted from PBMCs in TRIzol for both TCR sequencing and RNA sequencing. Library creation used multiplex PCR. Sequencing was carried out with an Illumina HiSeq 4000. CDR3 regions were amplified by Arm-PCR with iRepertoire HTBI primers to construct TCR beta libraries. TCRdb trimmed the raw reads at Q25, called clones with MiXCR and kept productive beta chains. Duplicate CDR3 protein sequences are folded into a single record with the most common DNA and genes. The sample table records 350,000 to 500,000 distinct CDR3 sequences; roughly a fifth of these occur just once. Of the sample, more than 13% is held by the ten largest clones.

This specimen was peripheral blood mononuclear cells (PBMCs), taken when the disease was refractory, from a patient treated with antithyroid drugs. The source of these receptors is a female donor with Graves disease.

The chain has TRBV6-9 and TRBJ2-1, with D possibly being TRBD2 (6 bases). Looked up from germline, CDR1 is MNHGY and CDR2 is SVAAGI. V was pared by 3 bases and J by 0 bases, with 9 bases between. The CDR3 has 15 amino acids. The CDR3 DNA sequence: TGTGCCAGCAGTTACGACGGGGGCTCCTACAATGAGCAGTTCTTC. Protein sequence: CASSYDGGSYNEQFF.

This clonotype showed up many times. This chain joins TRBV30 and TRBJ1-4; TRBD1 is a possible D gene (6 bases). V shed 2 bases and J shed 8 bases, with 18 bases lying between them. The CDR3 length is 15 residues. Germline loops: CDR1 GTSNPN, CDR2 SVGIG (reference sequence). CDR3 sequence (DNA): TGTGCCTGGAGTTGGCCGGGACACGGGAGAGAAAAACTGTTTTTT. It specifies CAWSWPGHGREKLFF.

This clonotype was found once. This chain's CDR3 is CASRQYWTSGSSGELFF. The CDR3 DNA reads as TGCGCCAGCAGACAATACTGGACTAGCGGGAGTTCCGGGGAGCTGTTTTTT. The V gene is TRBV10-2, the J gene TRBJ2-2; 13 positions match TRBD2. Trimming cost V 6 bases and J 6 bases; bases outside gene matches: 10. The CDR3 is made up of 17 amino acids. Germline V gene sequence: CDR1 WSHSY, CDR2 SAAADI.

This clonotype was detected many times. The V and J genes are TRBV20-1 and TRBJ1-2; D is perhaps TRBD1 (6 bases). The CDR3 length is 13 residues. In germline, CDR1 is DFQATT, CDR2 SNEGSKA (reference sequence). Between the trimmed V and J ends, which lost 5 bases and 0 bases, there was a span of 10 bases. The CDR3 coding sequence is TGCAGTGCTTACAGGGTAGCTAACTATGGCTACACCTTC. Translating gives CSAYRVANYGYTF.

This clonotype was seen a few times. This sequence joins TRBV7-9 and TRBJ1-5; no clear D gene. The CDR3 has 14 residues. Trimming pared 7 bases from V and 1 base from J, leaving 11 bases between. Germline loops: CDR1 SEHNR, CDR2 FQNEAQ (reference sequence). CDR3 sequence reads: CASTLGNSNQPQHF. In nucleotides, the CDR3 is TGTGCCAGCACCTTGGGGAACAGCAATCAGCCCCAGCATTTT.

This clonotype was counted many times. The genes are TRBV6-2 or TRBV6-3 and TRBJ1-1; D ambiguous. V was clipped by 0 bases and J by 0 bases, with 11 bases between them. Germline CDR1 is MNHEY and CDR2 is SVGEGT. The CDR3 sequence is 16 residues long. The CDR3: CASSYSALTMNTEAFF. The CDR3, as DNA: TGTGCCAGCAGTTACTCCGCCCTTACAATGAACACTGAAGCTTTCTTT.

V is TRBV20-1 and J is TRBJ2-7; TRBD1 is a possible D gene (8 bases). Germline assignment: CDR1 DFQATT and CDR2 SNEGSKA (reference sequence). The CDR3 consists of 13 residues. Between the trimmed V and J ends, which lost 4 bases and 6 bases, there was a span of 16 bases. The CDR3 sequence: CSAKRTGRGEQYF. In DNA, the CDR3 is TGCAGTGCTAAACGGACAGGGAGGGGCGAGCAGTACTTC.

The CDR3 loop reads CASTAGANVLTF. CDR3 nucleotides: TGTGCCAGCACCGCTGGGGCCAACGTCCTGACTTTC. The chain carries TRBV3-1 and TRBJ2-6, with D hard to call. Trimming removed 7 bases from V and 2 bases from J, with 3 bases in between. Germline CDR1 is LGHDT and CDR2 is YNNKEL (reference sequence). The CDR3 runs 12 residues.

This clonotype was counted ten times or more. The chain carries TRBV12-3 or TRBV12-4 and TRBJ1-4; possible D gene TRBD1, 5 bases. CDR3 length: 17 residues. The V end lost 8 bases, the J end lost 0 bases, and 19 bases lay between the germline ends. The CDR3 DNA sequence: TGTGCCAGCGCCTCCGGGACCTACCTCGCAACTAATGAAAAACTGTTTTTT. Translation: CASASGTYLATNEKLFF.

This clonotype has at least ten counts. Likely a read error: the CDR3 ends without its conserved phenylalanine or tryptophan. It is unclear where the CDR3 begins or ends on the DNA, so no DNA is shown, and the CDR3 is as TCRdb lists it. The chain has TRBV7-2 and TRBJ1-1; the table's D gene call, TRBD1, was not cross checked with the DNA. The CDR3 spans 13 amino acids, including both terminal residues. In germline, CDR1 is SGHTA, CDR2 FQGNSA. The CDR3 region is CASSFLSVLGQAL.

This clonotype was detected ten times or more. The chain is built from TRBV27 and TRBJ2-7, with D perhaps TRBD2 (5 bases). Germline V gene data show CDR1 as MNHEY and CDR2 as SMNVEV (reference sequence). Trimming left V 6 bases short and J 2 bases short, with 8 bases between. The CDR3 totals 12 residues. The CDR3 sequence: CASRDFAYEQYF. CDR3 nucleotides: TGTGCCAGCAGGGACTTTGCCTACGAGCAGTACTTC.

The gene calls are TRBV20-1 and TRBJ1-2; D is perhaps TRBD1 (6 bases). Trimming stripped 6 bases from V and 6 bases from J, with 17 bases between. This CDR3 spans 13 amino acids. The V gene's germline CDR1 is DFQATT and CDR2 SNEGSKA (reference sequence). The CDR3 DNA reads TGCAGTGCGCCAGGTACAGGGAGGAATGGCTACACCTTC. It encodes CSAPGTGRNGYTF.

This clonotype was found a few times. The chain couples TRBV20-1 to TRBJ2-2, with D uncertain. The CDR3 runs to 13 residues. The ends were cut back, 3 bases at V and 4 bases at J, with 9 bases in the middle. CDR1 is DFQATT and CDR2 is SNEGSKA in the germline V gene (reference sequence). CDR3 region: CSASPVGTGELFF. The CDR3 nucleotides read TGCAGTGCTAGCCCGGTTGGCACCGGGGAGCTGTTTTTT.

The V and J genes are TRBV29-1 and TRBJ1-2; 7 bases map to TRBD1. Germline CDR1 and CDR2: SQVTM and ANQGSEA. V lost 4 bases to trimming and J lost 1 base; unmatched junction nucleotides: 3. This CDR3 is 13 amino acids long. The CDR3 spells CSVGTGLNYGYTF. For the CDR3, the DNA is TGCAGCGTTGGGACAGGTCTTAACTATGGCTACACCTTC.